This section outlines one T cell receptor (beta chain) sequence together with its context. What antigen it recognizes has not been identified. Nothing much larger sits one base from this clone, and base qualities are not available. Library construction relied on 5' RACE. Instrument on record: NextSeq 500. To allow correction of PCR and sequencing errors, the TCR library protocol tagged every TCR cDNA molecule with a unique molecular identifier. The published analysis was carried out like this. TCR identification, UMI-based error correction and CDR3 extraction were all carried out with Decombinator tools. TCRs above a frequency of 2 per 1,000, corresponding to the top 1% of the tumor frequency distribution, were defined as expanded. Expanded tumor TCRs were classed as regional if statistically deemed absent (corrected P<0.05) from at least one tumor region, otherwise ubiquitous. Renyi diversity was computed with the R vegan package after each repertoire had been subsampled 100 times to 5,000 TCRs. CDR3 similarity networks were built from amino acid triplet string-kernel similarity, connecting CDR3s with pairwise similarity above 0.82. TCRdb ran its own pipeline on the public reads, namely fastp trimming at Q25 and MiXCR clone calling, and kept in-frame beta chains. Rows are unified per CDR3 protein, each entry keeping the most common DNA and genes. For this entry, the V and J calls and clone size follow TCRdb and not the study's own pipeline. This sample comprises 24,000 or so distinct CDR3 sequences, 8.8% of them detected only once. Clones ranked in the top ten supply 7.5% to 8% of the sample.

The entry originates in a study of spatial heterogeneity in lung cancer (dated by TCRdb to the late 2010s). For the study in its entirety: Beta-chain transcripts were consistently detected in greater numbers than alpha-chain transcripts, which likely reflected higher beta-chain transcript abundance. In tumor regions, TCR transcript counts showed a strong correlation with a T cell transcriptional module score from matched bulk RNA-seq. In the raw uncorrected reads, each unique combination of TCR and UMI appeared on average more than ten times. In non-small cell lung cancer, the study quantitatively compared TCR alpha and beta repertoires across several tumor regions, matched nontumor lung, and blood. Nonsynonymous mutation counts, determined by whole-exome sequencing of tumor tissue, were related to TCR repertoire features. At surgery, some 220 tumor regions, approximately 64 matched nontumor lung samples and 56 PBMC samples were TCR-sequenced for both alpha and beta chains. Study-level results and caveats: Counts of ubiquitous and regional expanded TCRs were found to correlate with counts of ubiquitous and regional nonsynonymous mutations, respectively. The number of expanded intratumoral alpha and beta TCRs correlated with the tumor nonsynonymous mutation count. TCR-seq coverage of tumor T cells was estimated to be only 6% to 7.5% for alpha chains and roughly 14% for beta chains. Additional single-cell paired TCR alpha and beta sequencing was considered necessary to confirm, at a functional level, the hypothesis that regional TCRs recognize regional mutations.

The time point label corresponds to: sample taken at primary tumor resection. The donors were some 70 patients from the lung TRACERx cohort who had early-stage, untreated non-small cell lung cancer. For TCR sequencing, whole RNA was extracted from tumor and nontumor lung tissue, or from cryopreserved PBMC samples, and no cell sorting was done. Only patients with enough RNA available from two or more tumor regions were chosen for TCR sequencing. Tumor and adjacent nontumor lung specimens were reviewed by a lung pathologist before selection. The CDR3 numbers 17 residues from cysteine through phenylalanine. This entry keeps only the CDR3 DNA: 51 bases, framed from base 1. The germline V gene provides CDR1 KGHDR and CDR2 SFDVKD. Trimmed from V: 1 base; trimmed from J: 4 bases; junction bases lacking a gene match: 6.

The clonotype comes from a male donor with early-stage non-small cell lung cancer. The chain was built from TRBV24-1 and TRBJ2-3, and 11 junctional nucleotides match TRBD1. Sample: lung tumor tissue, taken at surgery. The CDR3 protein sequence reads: CATSDLRTGGASDTQYF. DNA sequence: TGTGCCACCAGTGATTTAAGGACAGGGGGCGCGTCAGATACGCAGTATTTT.